This record covers a single T cell receptor (beta chain). The CDR3 is 14 residues long. CDR1 is MNHEY, CDR2 SMNVEV, per germline (reference sequence). Trimming cost V 8 bases and J 0 bases, with 14 bases left between them. These data originate in a study of PD-1 blockade in mismatch repair-deficient tumors. Measured with immunoSEQ multiplex PCR; TCRdb has only the in-frame clones, and not every one. The sample yields under 95,000 clones, about 82% seen once. This TCR came from an adult with mismatch repair-deficient cancer. The chain couples TRBV27 to TRBJ2-7; TRBD1 might be the D (5 bases). Material: peripheral blood, obtained 44 weeks after starting pembrolizumab. The CDR3 coding sequence is TGTGCCAGCGGCGCACAGGAGACCTCCTACGAGCAGTACTTC. Amino acid sequence: CASGAQETSYEQYF.